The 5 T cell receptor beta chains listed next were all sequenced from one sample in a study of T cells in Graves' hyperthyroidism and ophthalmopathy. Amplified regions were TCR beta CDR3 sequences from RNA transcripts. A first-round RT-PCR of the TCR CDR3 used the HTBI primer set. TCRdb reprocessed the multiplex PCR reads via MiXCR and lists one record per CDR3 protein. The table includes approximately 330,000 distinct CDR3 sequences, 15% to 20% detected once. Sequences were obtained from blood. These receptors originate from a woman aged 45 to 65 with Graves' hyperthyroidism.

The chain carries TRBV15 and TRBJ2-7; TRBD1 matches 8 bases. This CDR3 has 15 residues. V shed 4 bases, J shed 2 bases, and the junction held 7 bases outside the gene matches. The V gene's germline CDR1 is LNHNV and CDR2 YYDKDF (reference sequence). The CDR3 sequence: CATSTGTGGAYEQYF. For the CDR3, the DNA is TGTGCCACCAGCACCGGGACAGGAGGGGCCTACGAGCAGTACTTC.

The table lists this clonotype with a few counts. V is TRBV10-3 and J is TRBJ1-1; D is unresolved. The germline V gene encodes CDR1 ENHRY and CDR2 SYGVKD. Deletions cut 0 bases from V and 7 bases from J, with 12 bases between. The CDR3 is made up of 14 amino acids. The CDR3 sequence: CAISESALNIEAFF. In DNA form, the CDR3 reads TGTGCCATCAGTGAGTCGGCATTGAATATTGAAGCTTTCTTT.

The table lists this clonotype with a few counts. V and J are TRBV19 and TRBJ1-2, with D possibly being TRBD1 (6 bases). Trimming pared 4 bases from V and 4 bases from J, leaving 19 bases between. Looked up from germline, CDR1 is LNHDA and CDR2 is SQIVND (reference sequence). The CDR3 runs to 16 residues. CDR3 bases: TGTGCCAGTAGTACGCCGAGAGACAGGCGATCCTATGGCTACACCTTC. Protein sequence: CASSTPRDRRSYGYTF.

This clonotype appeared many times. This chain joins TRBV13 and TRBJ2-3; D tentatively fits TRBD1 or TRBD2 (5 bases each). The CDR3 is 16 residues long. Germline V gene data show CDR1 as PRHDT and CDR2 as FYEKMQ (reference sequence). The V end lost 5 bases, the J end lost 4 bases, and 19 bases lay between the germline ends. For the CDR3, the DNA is TGTGCCAGCAGCGGTCCGGGACCAGGGTCTTCAGATACGCAGTATTTT. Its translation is CASSGPGPGSSDTQYF. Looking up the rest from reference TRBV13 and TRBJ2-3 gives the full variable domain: AAGVIQSPRHLIKEKRETATLKCYPIPRHDTVYWYQQGPGQDPQFLISFYEKMQSDKGSIPDRFSAQQFSDYHSELNMSSLELGDSALYFCASSGPGPGSSDTQYFGPGTRLTVL.

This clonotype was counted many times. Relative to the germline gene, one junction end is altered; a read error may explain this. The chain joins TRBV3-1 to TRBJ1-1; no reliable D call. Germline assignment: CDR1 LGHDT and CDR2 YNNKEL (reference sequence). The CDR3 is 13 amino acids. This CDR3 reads CASCHGMNTEAFF. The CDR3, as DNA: TGTGCCAGCTGCCATGGGATGAACACTGAAGCTTTCTTT. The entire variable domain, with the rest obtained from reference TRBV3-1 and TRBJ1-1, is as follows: DTAVSQTPKYLVTQMGNDKSIKCEQNLGHDTMYWYKQDSKKFLKIMFSYNNKELIINETVPNRFSPKSPDKAHLNLHINSLELGDSAVYFCASCHGMNTEAFFGQGTRLTVV.